This paragraph covers one T cell receptor (beta chain) sequence. Its antigen is still unknown. This sample was included in a study of shared clonotypes between healthy human individuals. Regarding the study as a whole: For sorted subsets, rarefaction showed incomplete sequencing despite large depth. Estimated richness was generally greater in naive than memory subsets.

Here immunoSEQ multiplex PCR was the method, and the copy in TCRdb shows in-frame clones only, minus some. The data contain roughly 850,000 clones, about 96% of them singletons. V was shortened by 1 base and J by 0 bases, with 4 bases between the two germline ends. The CDR3 extends over 14 amino acids. CDR1 is SGHVS and CDR2 is FNYEAQ in the germline V gene. Naive CD8 isolation took CD45RO-negative cells positively selected for CCR7 and excluded terminally differentiated effector memory CD45RA+ cells. V usage is TRBV7-6 and J usage is TRBJ1-3, with no clear D. This TCR came from a man aged 25 to 45 in good health. The sequenced material came from naive CD8+ T cells sorted from blood. The CDR3 protein is CASSLEASGNTIYF. The CDR3 nucleotides are TGTGCCAGCAGCTTAGAAGCCTCTGGAAACACCATATATTTT. The variable domain in full, completed from reference TRBV7-6 and TRBJ1-3, reads GAGVSQSPRYKVTKRGQDVALRCDPISGHVSLYWYRQALGQGPEFLTYFNYEAQQDKSGLPNDRFSAERPEGSISTLTIQRTEQRDSAMYRCASSLEASGNTIYFGEGSWLTVV.